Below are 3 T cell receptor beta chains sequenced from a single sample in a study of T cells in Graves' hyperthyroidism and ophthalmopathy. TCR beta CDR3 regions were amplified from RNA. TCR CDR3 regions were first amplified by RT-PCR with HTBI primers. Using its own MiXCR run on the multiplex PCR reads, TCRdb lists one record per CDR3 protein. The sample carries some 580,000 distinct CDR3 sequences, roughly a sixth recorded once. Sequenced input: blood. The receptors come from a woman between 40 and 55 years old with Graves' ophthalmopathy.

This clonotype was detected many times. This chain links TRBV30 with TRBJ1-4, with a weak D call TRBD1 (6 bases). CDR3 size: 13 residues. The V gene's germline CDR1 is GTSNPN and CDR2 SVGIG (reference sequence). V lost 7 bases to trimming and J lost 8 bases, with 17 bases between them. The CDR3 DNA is TGTGCCTTTAACAGGGACCTGGGGGAAAAACTGTTTTTT. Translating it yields CAFNRDLGEKLFF.

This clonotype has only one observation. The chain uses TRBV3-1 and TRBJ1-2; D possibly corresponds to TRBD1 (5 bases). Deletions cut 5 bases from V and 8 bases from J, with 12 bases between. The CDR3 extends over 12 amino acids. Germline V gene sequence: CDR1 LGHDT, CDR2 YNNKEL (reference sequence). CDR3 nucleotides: TGTGCCAGCAGCTCACCCCAGGGAGGCTACACCTTC. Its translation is CASSSPQGGYTF.

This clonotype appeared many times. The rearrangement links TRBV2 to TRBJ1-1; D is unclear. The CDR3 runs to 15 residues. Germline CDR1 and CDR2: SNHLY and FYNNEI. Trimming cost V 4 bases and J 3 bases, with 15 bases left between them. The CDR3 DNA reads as TGTGCCAGCAGTGCCTACCTCGGGTTCGACACTGAAGCTTTCTTT. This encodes CASSAYLGFDTEAFF. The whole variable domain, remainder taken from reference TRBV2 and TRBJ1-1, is EPEVTQTPSHQVTQMGQEVILRCVPISNHLYFYWYRQILGQKVEFLVSFYNNEISEKSEIFDDQFSVERPDGSNFTLKIRSTKLEDSAMYFCASSAYLGFDTEAFFGQGTRLTVV.